Below, one TCR beta chain is given with its context. V lost 2 bases, J lost 1 base, and 9 bases lay in between. Per the germline V gene, CDR1 is SGHRS and CDR2 is YFSETQ. CDR3 size: 14 residues. Clones were read by immunoSEQ multiplex PCR, and TCRdb kept only the in-frame ones, dropping some. The table includes over 70,000 clones, almost 95% detected once. This sample is part of a study of T cell changes during pregnancy in multiple sclerosis. The genes are TRBV5-1 and TRBJ1-1; D remains unclear. Sequences were derived from peripheral blood, sampled in the third trimester of pregnancy. The clonotype was recovered from a female donor with multiple sclerosis, enrolled in a pregnancy study. The CDR3 nucleotides read TGCGCCAGCAGCTTAAGCTTATCGAACACTGAAGCTTTCTTT. Its protein is CASSLSLSNTEAFF.